A single sample gave rise to the 23 T cell receptor beta chains below, sequenced in a study of PD-L1 blockade in urothelial cancer. Clones were read by immunoSEQ multiplex PCR, and TCRdb kept only the in-frame ones, dropping some. The table lists some 52,000 clones, roughly 77% of them singletons, with approximately 3.3% in the top ten. The sample was PBMCs, taken around atezolizumab (anti-PD-L1) treatment. These receptors all stem from a man aged 65 to 79 with urothelial cancer.

V and J are TRBV6-5 and TRBJ1-1, with D maybe TRBD1 (6 bases). V was clipped by 7 bases and J by 4 bases, with 16 bases between them. The CDR3 consists of 14 residues. Germline loops: CDR1 MNHEY, CDR2 SVGAGI. In nucleotides, the CDR3 is TGTGCCAGCACAAGAGGACAGTTTGGCACTGAAGCTTTCTTT. Encoded protein: CASTRGQFGTEAFF.

The chain carries TRBV7-2 and TRBJ2-1; D gene uncertain. This CDR3 has 15 residues. The germline V and J ends were trimmed by 2 bases and 0 bases, with 8 bases remaining between them. The germline V gene encodes CDR1 SGHTA and CDR2 FQGNSA. In nucleotides, the CDR3 is TGTGCCAGCAGCTTAAGCGCGAGCTCCTACAATGAGCAGTTCTTC. Translation: CASSLSASSYNEQFF.

The gene calls are TRBV4-1 and TRBJ2-3; the D gene is possibly TRBD2 (5 bases). Germline V gives CDR1 MGHRA, CDR2 YSYEKL. This CDR3 contains 15 residues. Trimming stripped 4 bases from V and 0 bases from J, with 11 bases between. CDR3 sequence: CASSLTIPSTDTQYF. CDR3 DNA sequence: TGCGCCAGCAGCCTGACTATTCCTAGCACAGATACGCAGTATTTT.

The chain employs TRBV25-1 and TRBJ2-1; a possible D gene is TRBD1 (6 bases). V was trimmed by 3 bases and J by 11 bases, leaving 20 bases between them. The CDR3 spans 15 residues. Germline loops: CDR1 MGHDK, CDR2 SYGVNS. This CDR3 is CASSETGVYGEKQFF. CDR3 DNA: TGTGCCAGCAGTGAGACAGGTGTCTATGGAGAAAAGCAGTTCTTC.

This clone was observed a few times. The chain has TRBV5-6 and TRBJ2-5; 7 bases are a match to TRBD2. Trimming at V came to 5 bases and at J to 5 bases, leaving 3 bases not matched to a gene. CDR3 length: 12 amino acids. CDR1 is SGHDT, CDR2 YYEEEE, per germline. CDR3 amino acids: CASSRTRETQYF. The CDR3 bases are TGTGCCAGCAGTAGGACTAGGGAGACCCAGTACTTC.

The genes are TRBV4-3 and TRBJ2-7; a weak D match, TRBD2 (5 bases). Trimming removed 4 bases from V and 9 bases from J, with 16 bases in between. Per the germline V gene, CDR1 is LGHNA and CDR2 is YSLEER. CDR3 length equals 13 residues. The CDR3 coding sequence is TGCGCCAGCAGCCTAAAAATTGGGAGAGGGCAGTACTTC. It translates to CASSLKIGRGQYF.

J is TRBJ2-1 and V is TRBV18; TRBD2 aligns across 13 bases. Germline lookup yields CDR1 KGHSH and CDR2 LQKENI. The CDR3 has 16 residues. V gave up 0 bases and J gave up 9 bases; unmatched junction bases: 5. CDR3 sequence (DNA): TGTGCCAGCTCACCACCACTAGCGGGAGGGCCGGGTGAGCAGTTCTTC. It codes for CASSPPLAGGPGEQFF.

This sequence joins TRBV5-4 and TRBJ2-2, with D hard to call. Trimming removed 2 bases at V and 0 bases at J, with 14 bases between. Germline CDR1 SGHNT, CDR2 YYREEE (reference sequence). This CDR3 is built from 17 residues. The CDR3 bases are TGTGCCAGCAGCTTTATTCCGAGCGCCGCGAACACCGGGGAGCTGTTTTTT. Residues: CASSFIPSAANTGELFF. Full variable domain (outside the CDR3, taken from reference TRBV5-4 and TRBJ2-2): ETGVTQSPTHLIKTRGQQVTLRCSSQSGHNTVSWYQQALGQGPQFIFQYYREEENGRGNFPPRFSGLQFPNYSSELNVNALELDDSALYLCASSFIPSAANTGELFFGEGSRLTVL.

In its sample, this clone was seen a few times. Here the CDR3 DNA reads TGTGCCAGCAGCCCAAGGGGGGGGCCTCGGCGGGAGACCCAGTACTTC. Protein sequence: CASSPRGGPRRETQYF. The rearrangement joins TRBV13 to TRBJ2-5, with D possibly matching TRBD2 (7 bases). V was pared by 5 bases and J by 5 bases, with 21 bases between. The CDR3 runs to 16 residues. From germline, CDR1 is PRHDT and CDR2 FYEKMQ (reference sequence).

The chain has TRBV7-3 and TRBJ2-5; the match to TRBD2 covers 14 bases. Germline CDR1 reads SGHTA; CDR2 reads FQGTGA. The CDR3 is 17 residues long. V lost 2 bases and J lost 4; bases outside the gene matches: 6. The CDR3 spells CASSLGTSGSEGETQYF. The CDR3 nucleotides are TGTGCCAGCAGCTTAGGGACTAGCGGGAGTGAGGGAGAGACCCAGTACTTC.

The chain links TRBV4-3 to TRBJ2-3, with a possible D match to TRBD2 (6 bases). CDR1 is LGHNA, CDR2 YSLEER, per germline. Trimming took 0 bases from V and 7 from J, leaving 17 bases between them. The CDR3 is 16 residues long. CDR3 in DNA: TGCGCCAGCAGCCAAGATCGGGCGGGAATCCGATATACGCAGTATTTT. Amino acids: CASSQDRAGIRYTQYF.

This clone was observed at least ten times. V is TRBV29-1 and J is TRBJ2-2; D remains unclear. Germline CDR1 is SQVTM and CDR2 is ANQGSEA. This CDR3 region has 12 residues. The V end was cut by 4 bases, the J end by 3 bases, with 6 bases between. This CDR3 is CSVGSYTGELFF. In DNA form, the CDR3 reads TGCAGCGTTGGTAGCTACACCGGGGAGCTGTTTTTT.

The chain combines TRBV11-3 with TRBJ2-2; D is unclear. The CDR3 has 13 residues. V lost 2 bases, J lost 5 bases, and 6 bases lay in between. CDR1 is SGHNT and CDR2 is YENEEA in the germline V gene. CDR3 coding DNA: TGTGCCAGCAGCTTAAATCCAACCGGGGAGCTGTTTTTT. This codes for CASSLNPTGELFF.

The chain combines TRBV19 with TRBJ2-3; possibly TRBD1 for D (5 bases). Trimming stripped 8 bases from V and 4 bases from J, with 10 bases between. The germline V gene encodes CDR1 LNHDA and CDR2 SQIVND (reference sequence). The CDR3 has 12 residues. The CDR3 DNA follows: TGTGCCAGTGTGGGGCTAGCAGATACGCAGTATTTT. This sequence encodes CASVGLADTQYF.

This chain uses TRBV27 with TRBJ2-3; D is perhaps TRBD1 (6 bases). Trimming took off 2 bases at V and 8 bases at J, with 17 bases between the two ends. Germline CDR1 reads MNHEY; CDR2 reads SMNVEV (reference sequence). This CDR3 contains 15 residues. The chain's CDR3 is CASSLMAGEYGTQYF. The DNA for the CDR3 is TGTGCCAGCAGTTTAATGGCAGGGGAGTATGGTACGCAGTATTTT.

The rearrangement uses TRBV4-1 and TRBJ1-2, with D possibly TRBD1 on 5 matching bases. The CDR3 totals 15 residues. The germline CDR1 and CDR2 sequences are MGHRA and YSYEKL. The ends were cut back, 0 bases at V and 2 bases at J, with 10 bases in the middle. In DNA form, the CDR3 reads TGCGCCAGCAGCCAAGATTACCAGGGCAACTATGGCTACACCTTC. Its translation: CASSQDYQGNYGYTF.

This clone has a single count. The gene calls are TRBV28 and TRBJ1-1, with 7 positions matching TRBD1. CDR1 is MDHEN and CDR2 is SYDVKM in the germline V gene. This CDR3 has 16 amino acids. Trimming cost V 6 bases and J 13 bases; bases outside gene matches: 23. The CDR3 nucleotides read TGTGCCAGCAGCCGAGGACAGGAAGGCTTCCGCCATCCTATTTTCTTT. This codes for CASSRGQEGFRHPIFF.

The chain links TRBV5-6 to TRBJ2-2, with D possibly being TRBD1 (5 bases). The V gene's germline CDR1 is SGHDT and CDR2 YYEEEE. This CDR3 is 12 amino acids long. V was trimmed by 4 bases and J by 8 bases, leaving 9 bases between them. This chain's CDR3 is CASSRRAGELFF. In nucleotides, the CDR3 is TGTGCCAGCAGCCGCAGGGCAGGGGAGCTGTTTTTT.

V usage is TRBV27 and J usage is TRBJ1-1; 9 bases map to TRBD1. After removal of 10 bases from V and 5 bases from J, the junction contained 8 bases not matched to a gene. Germline-derived CDR1 and CDR2 are MNHEY and SMNVEV (reference sequence). The CDR3 is 13 amino acids. The CDR3 protein is CATRGQGWTEAFF. In nucleotides, the CDR3 is TGTGCCACCAGGGGACAGGGTTGGACTGAAGCTTTCTTT.

The CDR3, as DNA: TGCGCCAGCAGCCAACAGCGGGAGAGCTTTTACGAGCAGTACTTC. It codes for CASSQQRESFYEQYF. V and J are TRBV4-3 and TRBJ2-7; 8 bases align to TRBD2. This CDR3 contains 15 residues. CDR1 LGHNA and CDR2 YSLEER come from the germline V gene. V lost 2 bases to trimming and J lost 4 bases; unmatched junction nucleotides: 7.

This clone was counted a single time. The chain couples TRBV14 to TRBJ1-2; 8 bases fit TRBD1. The CDR3 sequence is 12 residues long. V dropped 4 bases and J dropped 7; count of bases not matched to a gene: 2. Germline V gene sequence: CDR1 SGHDN, CDR2 FVKESK. CDR3 nucleotides: TGTGCCAGCAGCCGTGACAGGGGTGGCTACACCTTC. As protein: CASSRDRGGYTF.

The gene calls are TRBV7-3 and TRBJ2-1, with TRBD2 identical over 8 bases. Looked up from germline, CDR1 is SGHTA and CDR2 is FQGTGA. Trimming at V came to 5 bases and at J to 9 bases, leaving 12 bases not matched to a gene. The CDR3 runs to 15 residues. The DNA for the CDR3 is TGTGCCAGCAGCATGGGACTAGGGCCCCTTAGTGAGCAGTTCTTC. Amino acid sequence: CASSMGLGPLSEQFF.

This chain links TRBV7-5 with TRBJ2-7; the D segment call TRBD2 is taken from the table without a DNA check. TRBV7-5 corresponds to a pseudogene. CDR3 length: 16 residues. The CDR3 sequence is CVRSFRTGTSGYEQYF. The CDR3 nucleotides read TGTGTCAGAAGCTTTAGAACCGGGACTAGCGGTTACGAGCAGTACTTC.